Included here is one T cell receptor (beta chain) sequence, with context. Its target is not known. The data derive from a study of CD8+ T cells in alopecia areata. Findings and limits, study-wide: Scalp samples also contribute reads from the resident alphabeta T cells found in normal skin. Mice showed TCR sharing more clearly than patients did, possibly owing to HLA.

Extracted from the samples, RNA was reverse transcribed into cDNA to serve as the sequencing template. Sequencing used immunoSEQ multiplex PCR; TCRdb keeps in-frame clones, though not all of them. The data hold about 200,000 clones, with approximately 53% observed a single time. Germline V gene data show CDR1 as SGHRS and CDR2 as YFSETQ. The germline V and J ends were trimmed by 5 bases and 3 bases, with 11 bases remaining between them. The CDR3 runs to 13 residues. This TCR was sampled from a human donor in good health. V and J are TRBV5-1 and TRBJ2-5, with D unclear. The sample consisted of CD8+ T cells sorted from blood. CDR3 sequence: CASRRRPEETQYF. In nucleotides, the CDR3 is TGCGCCAGCAGGCGCAGGCCAGAAGAGACCCAGTACTTC.